A single sample gave rise to the 13 T cell receptor beta chains below, sequenced in a study of regulatory T cells in long-lasting Graves disease. Time point: persistent/refractory GD, antithyroid drugs over 5 years with positive TRAb. PBMC-derived RNA was used for the TCR library. Arm-PCR with iRepertoire HTBI primers amplified the CDR3 regions for these TCR beta libraries. TCRdb itself ran the multiplex PCR reads through MiXCR, one entry per CDR3 protein. The data contain around 460,000 distinct CDR3 sequences, about 20% of them singletons. Sample: peripheral blood mononuclear cells (PBMCs), taken when the disease was refractory, from a patient treated with antithyroid drugs. The receptors stem from a female donor with Graves disease.

This clonotype came up many times. J is TRBJ2-6 and V is TRBV2; D is possibly TRBD1 (6 bases). CDR3 size: 13 residues. Trimming removed 7 bases at V and 2 bases at J, with 6 bases between. Per the germline V gene, CDR1 is SNHLY and CDR2 is FYNNEI. The CDR3: CASNRAGANVLTF. DNA of the CDR3: TGTGCCAGCAACAGGGCTGGGGCCAACGTCCTGACTTTC.

This clonotype appeared many times. This rearrangement joins TRBV6-1 to TRBJ1-2, with D perhaps TRBD1 (5 bases). V lost 2 bases to trimming and J lost 4 bases, with 14 bases between them. In germline, CDR1 is MNHNS, CDR2 SASEGT. The CDR3 is 15 amino acids. CDR3 amino acids: CASSESPQARYGYTF. For the CDR3, the DNA is TGTGCCAGCAGTGAAAGCCCACAGGCCCGCTATGGCTACACCTTC.

Turning to this clonotype: This may be a read error: a much more frequent sequence differs by one nucleotide. The chain has TRBV12-3 or TRBV12-4 and TRBJ1-3, with D maybe TRBD1 (6 bases). This CDR3 is built from 15 residues. The CDR3 bases are TGTGCCAGCAGGGATGGAACAGGGCCGGGAAGCACCATATATTTT. As protein: CASRDGTGPGSTIYF.

This clonotype was found many times. The rearrangement joins TRBV12-3 or TRBV12-4 to TRBJ1-4; D not resolved. Trimming left V 5 bases short and J 8 bases short, with 9 bases between. There are 12 residues in the CDR3. CDR3 in amino acids: CASSRLGEKLFF. DNA of the CDR3: TGTGCCAGCAGTCGACTAGGGGAAAAACTGTTTTTT.

The sample holds a few counts of this clonotype. The V gene is TRBV12-3 or TRBV12-4, the J gene TRBJ1-2, with a tentative D call TRBD1 (5 bases). The CDR3 is made up of 13 amino acids. V lost 2 bases to trimming and J lost 9 bases, with 13 bases between them. This CDR3 is CASSLQGLSSYTF. For the CDR3, the DNA is TGTGCCAGCAGTTTACAGGGTCTTTCAAGCTACACCTTC.

In its sample, this clonotype was seen a few times. The V gene is TRBV6-1, the J gene TRBJ1-1; possibly TRBD1 for D (5 bases). Germline CDR1 is MNHNS and CDR2 is SASEGT. V gave up 5 bases and J gave up 7 bases, with 17 bases separating them. CDR3 length: 14 residues. As DNA, the CDR3 is TGTGCCAGCAGTCTCGGGGGGAAAGCTCATGAAGCTTTCTTT. Translating it yields CASSLGGKAHEAFF.

This clonotype has a count of ten or more. The chain is built from TRBV6-1 and TRBJ2-2; 13 bases align to TRBD2. V shed 6 bases and J 2 bases; nucleotides not matched to a gene: 6. This CDR3 is built from 17 residues. Germline lookup yields CDR1 MNHNS and CDR2 SASEGT. Here the CDR3 DNA reads TGTGCCAGCAGACAGACTAGCGGGAGGTCAAACACCGGGGAGCTGTTTTTT. This sequence encodes CASRQTSGRSNTGELFF.

The V call is TRBV10-3, the J call TRBJ1-1, with D possibly matching TRBD1 (5 bases). Between the trimmed V and J ends, which lost 0 bases and 1 base, there was a span of 12 bases. The CDR3 sequence is 16 residues long. Germline-derived CDR1 and CDR2 are ENHRY and SYGVKD. CDR3 in amino acids: CAISESRGQTNTEAFF. The CDR3 bases are TGTGCCATCAGTGAGTCCCGGGGCCAGACGAACACTGAAGCTTTCTTT.

The chain carries TRBV5-5 and TRBJ1-2; no clear D gene. V shed 0 bases and J shed 5 bases, with 11 bases lying between them. Germline V lookup: CDR1 SGHKS, CDR2 YYEKEE (reference sequence). The CDR3 runs 14 residues. The CDR3 spells CASSLEQSEYGYTF. CDR3 in DNA: TGTGCCAGCAGCTTGGAACAATCGGAATATGGCTACACCTTC.

This clonotype has more than one count but fewer than ten. The rearrangement joins TRBV28 to TRBJ2-5, with TRBD1 matching 10 bases. CDR3 length: 14 residues. Germline V gives CDR1 MDHEN, CDR2 SYDVKM. The V segment lost 6 bases and the J segment 3 bases; nucleotides outside the gene matches: 4. CDR3 region: CASSTGTGEETQYF. In DNA form, the CDR3 reads TGTGCCAGCAGCACCGGGACAGGGGAAGAGACCCAGTACTTC.

V and J are TRBV19 and TRBJ1-5, with 11 bases fitting TRBD1. CDR1 and CDR2 from the germline V gene are LNHDA and SQIVND (reference sequence). The CDR3 totals 16 residues. V gave up 5 bases and J gave up 7 bases; unmatched junction bases: 10. The CDR3 reads CASSFMGTGGGQPQHF. The DNA of the CDR3 is TGTGCCAGTAGTTTCATGGGGACAGGGGGAGGACAGCCCCAGCATTTT.

This clonotype was seen repeatedly, ten times or more. V and J are TRBV6-1 and TRBJ2-7, with D perhaps TRBD2 (6 bases). The CDR3 extends over 13 amino acids. Germline-derived CDR1 and CDR2 are MNHNS and SASEGT. Trimming left V 6 bases short and J 9 bases short, with 18 bases between. CDR3 in DNA: TGTGCCAGCAGAAAACAGGACTTCGGGGGGCAGTACTTC. It codes for CASRKQDFGGQYF.

The table lists this clonotype with a few counts. CDR3 DNA sequence: TGCGCCAGCAGCCAAACCCTCACAGGGTTTTCCTATGGCTACACCTTC. Protein: CASSQTLTGFSYGYTF. The chain has TRBV5-1 and TRBJ1-2, with D tentatively TRBD1 (6 bases). V lost 4 bases and J lost 4, with 20 bases in between. Germline loops: CDR1 SGHRS, CDR2 YFSETQ. The CDR3 has 16 amino acids.